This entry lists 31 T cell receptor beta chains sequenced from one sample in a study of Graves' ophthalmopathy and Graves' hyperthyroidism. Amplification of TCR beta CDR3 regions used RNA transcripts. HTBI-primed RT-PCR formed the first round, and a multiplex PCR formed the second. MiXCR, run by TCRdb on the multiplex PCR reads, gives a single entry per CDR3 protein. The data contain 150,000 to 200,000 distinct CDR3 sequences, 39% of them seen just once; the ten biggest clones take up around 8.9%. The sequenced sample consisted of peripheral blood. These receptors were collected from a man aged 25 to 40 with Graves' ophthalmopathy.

CDR3 sequence reads: CASTLDRGNSPLHF. The DNA for the CDR3 is TGTGCCAGCACCCTGGACAGGGGAAATTCACCCCTCCACTTT. The chain couples TRBV7-2 to TRBJ1-6, with 9 bases aligning to TRBD1. Germline V gives CDR1 SGHTA, CDR2 FQGNSA. This CDR3 has 14 amino acids. With 7 bases clipped from V and 7 bases from J, the junction kept 5 bases outside the gene matches.

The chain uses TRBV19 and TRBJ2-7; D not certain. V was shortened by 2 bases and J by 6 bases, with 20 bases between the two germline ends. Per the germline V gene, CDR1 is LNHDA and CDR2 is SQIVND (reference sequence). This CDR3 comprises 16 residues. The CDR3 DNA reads TGTGCCAGTAGTATAAGGAGTCGCTCAAAAGGGTTCGAGCAGTACTTC. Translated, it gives CASSIRSRSKGFEQYF.

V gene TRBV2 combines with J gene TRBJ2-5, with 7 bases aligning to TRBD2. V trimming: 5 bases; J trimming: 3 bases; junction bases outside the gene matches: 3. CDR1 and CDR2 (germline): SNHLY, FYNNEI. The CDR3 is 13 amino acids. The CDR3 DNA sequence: TGTGCCAGCAGTTTTCGGGGGGAAGAGACCCAGTACTTC. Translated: CASSFRGEETQYF.

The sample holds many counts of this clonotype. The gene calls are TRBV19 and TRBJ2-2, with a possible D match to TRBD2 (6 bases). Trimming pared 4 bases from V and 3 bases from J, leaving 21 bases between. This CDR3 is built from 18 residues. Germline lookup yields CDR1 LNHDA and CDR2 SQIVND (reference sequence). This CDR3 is CASSTRRAGSKYTGELFF. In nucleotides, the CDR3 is TGTGCCAGTAGTACTCGGAGGGCCGGTTCCAAGTACACCGGGGAGCTGTTTTTT.

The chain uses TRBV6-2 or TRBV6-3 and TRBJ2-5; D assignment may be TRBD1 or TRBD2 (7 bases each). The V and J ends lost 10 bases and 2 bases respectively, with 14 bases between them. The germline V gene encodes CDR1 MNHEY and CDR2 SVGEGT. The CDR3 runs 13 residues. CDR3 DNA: TGTGCCACGCGGGGGACAGCACAAGAGACCCAGTACTTC. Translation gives CATRGTAQETQYF.

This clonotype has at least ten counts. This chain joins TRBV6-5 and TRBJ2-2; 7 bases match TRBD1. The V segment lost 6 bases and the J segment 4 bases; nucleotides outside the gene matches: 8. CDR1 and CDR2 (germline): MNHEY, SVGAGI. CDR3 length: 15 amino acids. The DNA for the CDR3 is TGTGCCAGCAGAGTACAGGGGATCGGCACCGGGGAGCTGTTTTTT. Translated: CASRVQGIGTGELFF.

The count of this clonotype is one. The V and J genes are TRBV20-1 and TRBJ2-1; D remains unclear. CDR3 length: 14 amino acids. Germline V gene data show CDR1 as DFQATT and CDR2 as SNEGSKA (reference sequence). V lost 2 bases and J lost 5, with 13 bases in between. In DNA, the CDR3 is TGCAGTGCTAGATCCAATACCAGAGACAATGAGCAGTTCTTC. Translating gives CSARSNTRDNEQFF.

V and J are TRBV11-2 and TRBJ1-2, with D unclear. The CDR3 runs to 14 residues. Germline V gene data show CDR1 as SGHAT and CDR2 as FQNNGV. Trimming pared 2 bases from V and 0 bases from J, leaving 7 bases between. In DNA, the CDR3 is TGTGCCAGCAGCTTAAGCAGAACTAACTATGGCTACACCTTC. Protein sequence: CASSLSRTNYGYTF. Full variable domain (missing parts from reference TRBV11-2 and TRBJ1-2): EAGVAQSPRYKIIEKRQSVAFWCNPISGHATLYWYQQILGQGPKLLIQFQNNGVVDDSQLPKDRFSAERLKGVDSTLKIQPAKLEDSAVYLCASSLSRTNYGYTFGSGTRLTVV.

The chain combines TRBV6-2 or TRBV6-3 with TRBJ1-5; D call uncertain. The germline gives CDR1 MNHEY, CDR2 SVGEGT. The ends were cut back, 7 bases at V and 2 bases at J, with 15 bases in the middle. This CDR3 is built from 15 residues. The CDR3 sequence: CASTPSARGNQPQHF. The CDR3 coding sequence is TGTGCCAGCACTCCCTCAGCCCGGGGCAATCAGCCCCAGCATTTT.

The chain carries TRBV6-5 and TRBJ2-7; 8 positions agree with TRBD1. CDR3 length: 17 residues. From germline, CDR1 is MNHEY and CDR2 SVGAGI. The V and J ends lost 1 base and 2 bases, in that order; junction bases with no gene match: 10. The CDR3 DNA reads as TGTGCCAGCAGTTACTTGGCGACAGGACAGGGCGCCTACGAGCAGTACTTC. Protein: CASSYLATGQGAYEQYF.

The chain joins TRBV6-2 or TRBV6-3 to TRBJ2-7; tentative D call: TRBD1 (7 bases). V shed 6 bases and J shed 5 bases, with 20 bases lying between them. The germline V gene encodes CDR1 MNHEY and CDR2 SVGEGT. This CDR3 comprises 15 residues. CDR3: CASRVIPGQRDEQYF. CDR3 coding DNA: TGTGCCAGCAGAGTCATTCCGGGACAGCGGGACGAGCAGTACTTC.

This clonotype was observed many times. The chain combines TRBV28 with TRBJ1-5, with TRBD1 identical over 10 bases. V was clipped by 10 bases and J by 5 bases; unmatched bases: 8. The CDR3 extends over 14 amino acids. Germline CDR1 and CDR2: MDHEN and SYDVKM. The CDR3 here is CAIMGQGRDQPQHF. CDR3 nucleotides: TGTGCCATAATGGGACAGGGGAGGGATCAGCCCCAGCATTTT.

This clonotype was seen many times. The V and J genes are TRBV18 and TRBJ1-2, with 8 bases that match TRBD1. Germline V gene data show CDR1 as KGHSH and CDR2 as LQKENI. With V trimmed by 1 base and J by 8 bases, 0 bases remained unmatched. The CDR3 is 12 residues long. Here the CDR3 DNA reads TGTGCCAGCTCACCACGGACAGGGGGCTACACCTTC. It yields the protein CASSPRTGGYTF.

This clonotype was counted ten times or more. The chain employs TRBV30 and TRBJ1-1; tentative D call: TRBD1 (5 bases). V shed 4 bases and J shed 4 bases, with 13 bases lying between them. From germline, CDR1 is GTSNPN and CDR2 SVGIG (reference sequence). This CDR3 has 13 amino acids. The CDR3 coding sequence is TGTGCCTGGAATTCAGGGCGAAGCACTGAAGCTTTCTTT. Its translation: CAWNSGRSTEAFF.

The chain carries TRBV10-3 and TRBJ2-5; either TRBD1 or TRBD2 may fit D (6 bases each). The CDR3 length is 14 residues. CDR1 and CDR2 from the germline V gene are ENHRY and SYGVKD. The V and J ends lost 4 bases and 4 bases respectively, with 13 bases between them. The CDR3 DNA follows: TGTGCCATCAGTGGGCCGGGGGCAAGAGAGACCCAGTACTTC. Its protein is CAISGPGARETQYF.

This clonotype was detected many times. As DNA, the CDR3 is TGTGCCAGCAGTTACTCGATGCAGGGGACTAGCGGGATCAGCGACGAGCAGTACTTC. It specifies CASSYSMQGTSGISDEQYF. This chain links TRBV6-2 or TRBV6-3 with TRBJ2-7; 13 bases fit TRBD2. CDR1 MNHEY and CDR2 SVGEGT come from the germline V gene. The CDR3 runs 19 residues. V lost 0 bases to trimming and J lost 5 bases; unmatched junction nucleotides: 13.

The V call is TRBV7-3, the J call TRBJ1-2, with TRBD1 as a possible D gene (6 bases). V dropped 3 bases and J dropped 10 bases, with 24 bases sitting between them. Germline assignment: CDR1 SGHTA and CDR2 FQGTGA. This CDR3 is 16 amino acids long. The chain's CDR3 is CASSFTTGPLSGDYTF. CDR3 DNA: TGTGCCAGCAGCTTCACTACAGGGCCCTTATCTGGAGACTACACCTTC.

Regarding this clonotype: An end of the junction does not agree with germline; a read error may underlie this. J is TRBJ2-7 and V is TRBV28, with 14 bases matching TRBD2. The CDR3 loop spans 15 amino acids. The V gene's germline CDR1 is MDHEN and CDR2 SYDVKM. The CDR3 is CASSQGGTSGSQSGF. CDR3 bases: TGTGCCAGCAGTCAGGGTGGGACTAGCGGGAGTCAAAGTGGGTTC.

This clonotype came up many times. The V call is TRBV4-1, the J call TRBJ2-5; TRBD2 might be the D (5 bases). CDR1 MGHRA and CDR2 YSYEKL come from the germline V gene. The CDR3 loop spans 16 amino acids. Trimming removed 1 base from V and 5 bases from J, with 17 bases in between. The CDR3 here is CASSQVELAVAETQYF. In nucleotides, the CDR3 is TGCGCCAGCAGCCAAGTTGAGTTGGCTGTAGCGGAGACCCAGTACTTC.

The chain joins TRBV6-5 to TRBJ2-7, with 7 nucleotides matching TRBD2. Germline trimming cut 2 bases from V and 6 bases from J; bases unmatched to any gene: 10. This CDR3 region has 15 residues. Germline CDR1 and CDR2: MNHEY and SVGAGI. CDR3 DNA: TGTGCCAGCAGTTACCCTAGCGGAGGTTTGAGCGAGCAGTACTTC. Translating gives CASSYPSGGLSEQYF.

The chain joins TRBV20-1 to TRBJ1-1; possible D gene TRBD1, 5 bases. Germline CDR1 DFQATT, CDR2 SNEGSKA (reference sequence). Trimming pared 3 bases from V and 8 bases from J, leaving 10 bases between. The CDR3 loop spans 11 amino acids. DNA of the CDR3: TGCAGTGCTAGCCCGAGGGGAGAAGCTTTCTTT. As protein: CSASPRGEAFF.

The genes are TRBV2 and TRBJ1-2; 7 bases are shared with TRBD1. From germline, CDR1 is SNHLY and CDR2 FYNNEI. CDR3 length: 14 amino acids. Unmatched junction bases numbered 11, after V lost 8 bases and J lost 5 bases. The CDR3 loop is CASLPNRGGYGYTF. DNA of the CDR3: TGTGCCAGCCTTCCCAACAGGGGCGGGTATGGCTACACCTTC.

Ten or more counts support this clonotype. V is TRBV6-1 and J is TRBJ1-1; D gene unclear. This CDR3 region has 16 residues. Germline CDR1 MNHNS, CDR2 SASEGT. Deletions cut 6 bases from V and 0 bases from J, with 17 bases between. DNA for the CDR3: TGTGCCAGCAGCCCCGGGAGGAAGAACCTGAACACTGAAGCTTTCTTT. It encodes CASSPGRKNLNTEAFF.

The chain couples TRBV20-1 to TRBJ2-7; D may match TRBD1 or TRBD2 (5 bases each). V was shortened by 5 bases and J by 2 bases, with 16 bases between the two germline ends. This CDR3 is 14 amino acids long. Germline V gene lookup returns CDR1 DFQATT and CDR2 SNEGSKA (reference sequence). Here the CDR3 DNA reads TGCAGTGCTGGGACGGTGGGAGTAGCCTACGAGCAGTACTTC. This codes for CSAGTVGVAYEQYF.

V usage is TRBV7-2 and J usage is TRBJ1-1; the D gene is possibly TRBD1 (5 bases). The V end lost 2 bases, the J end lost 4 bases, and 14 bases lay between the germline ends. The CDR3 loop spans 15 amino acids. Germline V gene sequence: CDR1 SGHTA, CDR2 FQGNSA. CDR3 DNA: TGTGCCAGCAGCTTAATCGGGGGTCTGGGCACTGAAGCTTTCTTT. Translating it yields CASSLIGGLGTEAFF.

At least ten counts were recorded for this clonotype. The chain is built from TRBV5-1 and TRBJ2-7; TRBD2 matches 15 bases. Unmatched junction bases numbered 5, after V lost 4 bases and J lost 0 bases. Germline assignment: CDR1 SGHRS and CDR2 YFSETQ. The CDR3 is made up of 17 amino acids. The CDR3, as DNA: TGCGCCAGCAGCCGGACTAGCGGGAGGGCCAGCTCCTACGAGCAGTACTTC. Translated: CASSRTSGRASSYEQYF.

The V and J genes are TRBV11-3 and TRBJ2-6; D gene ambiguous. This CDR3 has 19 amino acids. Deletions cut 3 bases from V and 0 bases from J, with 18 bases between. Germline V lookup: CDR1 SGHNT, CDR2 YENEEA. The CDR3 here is CASSFNNWAELSGANVLTF. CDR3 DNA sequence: TGTGCCAGCAGCTTCAATAACTGGGCCGAGCTCTCTGGGGCCAACGTCCTGACTTTC.

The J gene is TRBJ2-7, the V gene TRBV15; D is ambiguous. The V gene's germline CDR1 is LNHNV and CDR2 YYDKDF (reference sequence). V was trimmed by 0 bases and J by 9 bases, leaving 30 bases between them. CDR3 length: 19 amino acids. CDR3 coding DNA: TGTGCCACCAGCAGAGATATTGGCGGAAGACCCACCTTTCCTACGAGGCAGTACTTC. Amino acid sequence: CATSRDIGGRPTFPTRQYF.

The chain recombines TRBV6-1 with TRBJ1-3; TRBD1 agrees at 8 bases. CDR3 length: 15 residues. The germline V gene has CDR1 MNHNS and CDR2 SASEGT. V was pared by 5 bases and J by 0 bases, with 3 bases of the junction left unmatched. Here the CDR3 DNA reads TGTGCCAGCAGTCGAGGGACAGGCTCTGGAAACACCATATATTTT. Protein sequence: CASSRGTGSGNTIYF.

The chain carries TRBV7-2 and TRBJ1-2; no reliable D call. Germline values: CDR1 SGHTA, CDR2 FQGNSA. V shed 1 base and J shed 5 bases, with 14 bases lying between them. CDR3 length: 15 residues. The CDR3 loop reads CASSLGPGGGYGYTF. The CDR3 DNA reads TGTGCCAGCAGCTTAGGGCCGGGTGGAGGGTATGGCTACACCTTC.

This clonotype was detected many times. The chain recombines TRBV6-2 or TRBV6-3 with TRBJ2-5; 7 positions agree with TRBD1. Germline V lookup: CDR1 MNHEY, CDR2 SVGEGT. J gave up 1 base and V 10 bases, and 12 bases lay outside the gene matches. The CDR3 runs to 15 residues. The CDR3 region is CANPEAGTAQETQYF. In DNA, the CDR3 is TGTGCCAACCCGGAGGCTGGGACAGCCCAAGAGACCCAGTACTTC.